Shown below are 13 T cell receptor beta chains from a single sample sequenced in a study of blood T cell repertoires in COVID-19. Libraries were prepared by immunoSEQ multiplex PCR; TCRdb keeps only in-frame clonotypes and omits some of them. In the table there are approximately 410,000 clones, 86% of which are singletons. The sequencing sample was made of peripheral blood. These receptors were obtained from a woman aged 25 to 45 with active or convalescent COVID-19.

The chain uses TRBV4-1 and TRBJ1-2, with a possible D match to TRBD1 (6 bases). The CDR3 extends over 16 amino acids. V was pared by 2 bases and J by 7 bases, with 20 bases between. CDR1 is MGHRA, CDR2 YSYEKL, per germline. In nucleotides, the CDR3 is TGCGCCAGCAGCCAAACACAACAGGGTTCATCCTTTGGCTACACCTTC. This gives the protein CASSQTQQGSSFGYTF.

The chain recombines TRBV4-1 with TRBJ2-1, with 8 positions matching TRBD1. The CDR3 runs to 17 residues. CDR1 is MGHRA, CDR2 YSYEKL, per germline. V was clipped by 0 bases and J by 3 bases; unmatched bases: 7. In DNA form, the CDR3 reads TGCGCCAGCAGCCAAGACGGTACAGGGGGATTCTACAATGAGCAGTTCTTC. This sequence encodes CASSQDGTGGFYNEQFF.

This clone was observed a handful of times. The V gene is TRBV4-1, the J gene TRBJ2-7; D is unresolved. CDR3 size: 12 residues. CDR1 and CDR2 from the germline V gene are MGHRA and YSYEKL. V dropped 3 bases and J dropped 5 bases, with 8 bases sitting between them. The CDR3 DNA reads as TGCGCCAGCAGCCATTCTCCAGACGAGCAGTACTTC. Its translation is CASSHSPDEQYF.

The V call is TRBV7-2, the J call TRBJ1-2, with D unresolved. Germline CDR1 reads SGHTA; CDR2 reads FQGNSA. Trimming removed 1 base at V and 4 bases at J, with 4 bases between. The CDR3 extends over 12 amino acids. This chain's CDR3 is CASSLGSYGYTF. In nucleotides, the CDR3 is TGTGCCAGCAGCTTAGGCAGCTATGGCTACACCTTC. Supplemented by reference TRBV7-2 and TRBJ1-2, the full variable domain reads GAGVSQSPSNKVTEKGKDVELRCDPISGHTALYWYRQSLGQGLEFLIYFQGNSAPDKSGLPSDRFSAERTGGSVSTLTIQRTQQEDSAVYLCASSLGSYGYTFGSGTRLTVV.

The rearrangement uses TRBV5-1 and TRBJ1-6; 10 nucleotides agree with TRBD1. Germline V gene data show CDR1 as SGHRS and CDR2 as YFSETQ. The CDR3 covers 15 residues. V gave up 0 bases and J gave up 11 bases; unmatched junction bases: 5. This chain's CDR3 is CASSLGRDRGAPLHF. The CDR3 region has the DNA TGCGCCAGCAGCTTGGGAAGGGACAGGGGTGCACCCCTCCACTTT.

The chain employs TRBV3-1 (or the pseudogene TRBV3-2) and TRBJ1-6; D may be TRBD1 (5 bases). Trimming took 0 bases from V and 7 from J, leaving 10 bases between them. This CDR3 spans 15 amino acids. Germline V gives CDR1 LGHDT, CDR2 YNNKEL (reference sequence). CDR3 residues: CASSQEQGLNSPLHF. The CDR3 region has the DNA TGTGCCAGCAGCCAAGAGCAGGGTTTGAATTCACCCCTCCACTTT.

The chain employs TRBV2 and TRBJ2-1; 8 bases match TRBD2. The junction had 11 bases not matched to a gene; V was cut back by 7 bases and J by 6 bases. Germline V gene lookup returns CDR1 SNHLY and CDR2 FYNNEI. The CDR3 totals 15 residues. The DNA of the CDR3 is TGTGCCAGCACCACCGGACTAGCCGCTCTCAATGAGCAGTTCTTC. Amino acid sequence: CASTTGLAALNEQFF. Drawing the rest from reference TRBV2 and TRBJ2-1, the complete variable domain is EPEVTQTPSHQVTQMGQEVILRCVPISNHLYFYWYRQILGQKVEFLVSFYNNEISEKSEIFDDQFSVERPDGSNFTLKIRSTKLEDSAMYFCASTTGLAALNEQFFGPGTRLTVL.

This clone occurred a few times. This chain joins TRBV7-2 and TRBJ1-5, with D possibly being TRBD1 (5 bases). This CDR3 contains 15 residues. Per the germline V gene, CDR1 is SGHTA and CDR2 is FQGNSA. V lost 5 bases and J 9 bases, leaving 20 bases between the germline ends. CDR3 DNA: TGTGCCAGCAGCCCATCGGGGGGGAGCTTAGGGCCCCAGCATTTT. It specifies CASSPSGGSLGPQHF.

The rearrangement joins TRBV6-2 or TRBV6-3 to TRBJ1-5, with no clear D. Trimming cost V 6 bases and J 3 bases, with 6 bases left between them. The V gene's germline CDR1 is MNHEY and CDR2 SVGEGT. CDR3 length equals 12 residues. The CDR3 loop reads CASSRPNQPQHF. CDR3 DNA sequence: TGTGCCAGCAGCCGGCCCAATCAGCCCCAGCATTTT.

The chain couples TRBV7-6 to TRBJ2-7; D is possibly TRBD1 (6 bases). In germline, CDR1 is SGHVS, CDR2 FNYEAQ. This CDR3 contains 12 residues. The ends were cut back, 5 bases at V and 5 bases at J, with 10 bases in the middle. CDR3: CASSTTGNEQYF. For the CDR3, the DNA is TGTGCCAGCAGCACCACAGGGAACGAGCAGTACTTC.

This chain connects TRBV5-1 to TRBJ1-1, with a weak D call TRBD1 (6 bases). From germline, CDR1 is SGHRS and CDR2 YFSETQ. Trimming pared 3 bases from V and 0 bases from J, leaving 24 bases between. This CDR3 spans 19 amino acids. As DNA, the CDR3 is TGCGCCAGCAGCTCCTTAGGCCCATTCGGGGGGGGGCTGAACACTGAAGCTTTCTTT. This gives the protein CASSSLGPFGGGLNTEAFF.

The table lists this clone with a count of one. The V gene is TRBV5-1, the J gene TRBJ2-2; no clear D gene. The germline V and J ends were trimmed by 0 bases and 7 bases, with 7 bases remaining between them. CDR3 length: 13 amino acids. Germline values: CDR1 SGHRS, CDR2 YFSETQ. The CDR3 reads CASSLGTGGELFF. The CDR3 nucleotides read TGCGCCAGCAGCTTGGGCACCGGCGGGGAGCTGTTTTTT.

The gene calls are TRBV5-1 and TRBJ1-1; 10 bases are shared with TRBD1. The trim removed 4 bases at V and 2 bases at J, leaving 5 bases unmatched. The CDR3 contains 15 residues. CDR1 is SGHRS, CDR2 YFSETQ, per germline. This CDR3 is CASSRRTGGNTEAFF. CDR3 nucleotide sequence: TGCGCCAGCAGCAGGAGGACAGGGGGAAACACTGAAGCTTTCTTT.